This T cell receptor beta chain was sequenced during a study of T cells after yellow fever vaccination. Universal primer sites and UMIs were introduced during 5'RACE template-switching synthesis of TCR cDNA. MiXCR was run by TCRdb on the 5' RACE reads, yielding one entry per CDR3 protein. This table holds roughly 300,000 distinct CDR3 sequences, around 6.8% found once. The germline V gene has CDR1 SEHNR and CDR2 FQNEAQ (reference sequence). The V gene lost 4 bases and the J gene lost 3 bases, with 15 bases spanning the gap. The CDR3 spans 15 residues. This clonotype was seen more than once but under ten times. No antigen is known for it. Broader study findings: Most primary-vaccination clones recurred post-booster (nearly 98% CD4, 85% to 90% CD8). The CD4 compartment and the CD8 compartment contained a small share of clonotypes in common.

The chain employs TRBV7-9 and TRBJ2-5, with a weak D call TRBD2 (6 bases). The clonotype was recovered from a man between 18 and 35 years old who received the YFV17D yellow fever vaccine. The sample consisted of PBMCs, taken roughly 46 days after the first yellow fever vaccination. The CDR3 DNA reads as TGTGCCAGCAGCTCTATCGGGAGTAGAAAAGAGACCCAGTACTTC. Protein: CASSSIGSRKETQYF.